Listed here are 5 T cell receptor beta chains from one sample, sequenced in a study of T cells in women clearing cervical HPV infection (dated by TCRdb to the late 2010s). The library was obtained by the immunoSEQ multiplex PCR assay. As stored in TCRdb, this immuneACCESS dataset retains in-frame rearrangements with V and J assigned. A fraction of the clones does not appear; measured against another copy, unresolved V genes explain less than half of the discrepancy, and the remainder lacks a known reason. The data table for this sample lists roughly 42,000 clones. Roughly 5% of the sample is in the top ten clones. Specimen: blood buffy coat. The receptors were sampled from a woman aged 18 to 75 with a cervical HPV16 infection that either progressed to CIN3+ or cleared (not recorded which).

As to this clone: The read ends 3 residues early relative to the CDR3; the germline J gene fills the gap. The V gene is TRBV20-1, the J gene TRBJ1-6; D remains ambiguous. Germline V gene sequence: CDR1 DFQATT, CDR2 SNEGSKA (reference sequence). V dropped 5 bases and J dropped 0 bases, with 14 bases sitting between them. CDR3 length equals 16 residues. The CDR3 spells CSARYLASSYNSPLHF. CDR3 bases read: TGCAGTGCTCGATACCTAGCTAGCTCCTATAATTCACCC.

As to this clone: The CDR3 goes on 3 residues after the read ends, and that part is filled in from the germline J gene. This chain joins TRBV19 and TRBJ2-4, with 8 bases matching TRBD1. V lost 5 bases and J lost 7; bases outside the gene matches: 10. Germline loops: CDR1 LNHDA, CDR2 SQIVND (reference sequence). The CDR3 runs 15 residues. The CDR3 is CASSHRQGSVNIQYF. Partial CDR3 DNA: TGTGCCAGTAGTCATCGACAGGGGTCTGTGAACATT.

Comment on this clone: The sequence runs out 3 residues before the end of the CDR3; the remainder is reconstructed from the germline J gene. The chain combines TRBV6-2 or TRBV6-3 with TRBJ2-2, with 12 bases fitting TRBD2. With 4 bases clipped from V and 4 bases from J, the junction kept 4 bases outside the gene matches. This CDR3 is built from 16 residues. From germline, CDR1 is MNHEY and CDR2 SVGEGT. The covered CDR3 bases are TGTGCCAGCAGTTCCGGGACTAGCGGGTTCACCGGGGAG. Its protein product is CASSSGTSGFTGE. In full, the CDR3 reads CASSSGTSGFTGELFF.

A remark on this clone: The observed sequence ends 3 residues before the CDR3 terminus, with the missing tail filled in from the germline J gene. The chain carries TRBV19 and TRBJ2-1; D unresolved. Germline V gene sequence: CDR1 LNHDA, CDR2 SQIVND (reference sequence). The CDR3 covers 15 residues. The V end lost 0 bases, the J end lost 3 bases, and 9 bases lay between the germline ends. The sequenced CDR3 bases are TGTGCCAGTAGTATAGATCAGGCAGGCTACAATGAG. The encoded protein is CASSIDQAGYNE. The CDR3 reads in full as CASSIDQAGYNEQFF.

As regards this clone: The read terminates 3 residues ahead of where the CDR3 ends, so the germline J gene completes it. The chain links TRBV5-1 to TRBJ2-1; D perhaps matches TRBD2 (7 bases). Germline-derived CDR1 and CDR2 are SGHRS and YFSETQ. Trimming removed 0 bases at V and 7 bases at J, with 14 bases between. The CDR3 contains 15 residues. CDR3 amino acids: CASSLVRGLSNEQFF. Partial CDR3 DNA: TGCGCCAGCAGCTTGGTGCGGGGGCTAAGTAATGAG.